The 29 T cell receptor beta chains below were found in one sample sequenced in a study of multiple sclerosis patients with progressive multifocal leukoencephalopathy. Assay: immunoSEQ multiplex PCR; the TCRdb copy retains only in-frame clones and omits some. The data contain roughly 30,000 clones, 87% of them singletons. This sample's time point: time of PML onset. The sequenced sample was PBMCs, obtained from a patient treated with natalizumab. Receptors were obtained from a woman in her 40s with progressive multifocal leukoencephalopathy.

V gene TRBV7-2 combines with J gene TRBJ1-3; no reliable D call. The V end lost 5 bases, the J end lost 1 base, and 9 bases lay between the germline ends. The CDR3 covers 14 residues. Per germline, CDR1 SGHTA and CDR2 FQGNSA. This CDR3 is CASSPAASGNTIYF. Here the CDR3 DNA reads TGTGCCAGCAGCCCCGCCGCTTCTGGAAACACCATATATTTT.

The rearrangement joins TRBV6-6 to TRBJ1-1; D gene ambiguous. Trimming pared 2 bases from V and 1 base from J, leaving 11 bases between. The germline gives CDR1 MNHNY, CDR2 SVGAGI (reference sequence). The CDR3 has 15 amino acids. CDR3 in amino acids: CASSYRAEGNTEAFF. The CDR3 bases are TGTGCCAGCAGTTACAGGGCCGAGGGGAACACTGAAGCTTTCTTT.

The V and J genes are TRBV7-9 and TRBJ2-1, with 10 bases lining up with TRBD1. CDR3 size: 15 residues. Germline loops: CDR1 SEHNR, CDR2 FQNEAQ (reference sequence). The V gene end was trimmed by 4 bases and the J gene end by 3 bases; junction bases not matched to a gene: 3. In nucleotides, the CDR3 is TGTGCCAGCAGCTCAGACAGGGGGCACTACAATGAGCAGTTCTTC. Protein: CASSSDRGHYNEQFF.

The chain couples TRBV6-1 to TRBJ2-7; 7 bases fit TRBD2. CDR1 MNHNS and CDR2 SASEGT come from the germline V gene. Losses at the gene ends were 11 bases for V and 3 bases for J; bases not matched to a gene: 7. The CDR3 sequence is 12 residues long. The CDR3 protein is CAGGEVDYEQYF. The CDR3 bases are TGTGCCGGGGGGGAGGTAGACTACGAGCAGTACTTC.

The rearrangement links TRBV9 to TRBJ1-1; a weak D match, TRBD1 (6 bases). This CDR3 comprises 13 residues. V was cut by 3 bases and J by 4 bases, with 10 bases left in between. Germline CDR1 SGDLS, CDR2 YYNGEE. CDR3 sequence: CASSETGTTEAFF. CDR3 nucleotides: TGTGCCAGCAGCGAGACAGGAACCACTGAAGCTTTCTTT.

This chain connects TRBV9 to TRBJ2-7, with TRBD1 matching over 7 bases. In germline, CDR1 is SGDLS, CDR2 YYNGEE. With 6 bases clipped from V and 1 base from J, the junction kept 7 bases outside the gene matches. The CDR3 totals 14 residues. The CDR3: CASNRGTDSYEQYF. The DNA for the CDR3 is TGTGCCAGCAACCGAGGGACAGATTCCTACGAGCAGTACTTC. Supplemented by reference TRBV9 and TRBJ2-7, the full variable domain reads DSGVTQTPKHLITATGQRVTLRCSPRSGDLSVYWYQQSLDQGLQFLIQYYNGEERAKGNILERFSAQQFPDLHSELNLSSLELGDSALYFCASNRGTDSYEQYFGPGTRLTVT.

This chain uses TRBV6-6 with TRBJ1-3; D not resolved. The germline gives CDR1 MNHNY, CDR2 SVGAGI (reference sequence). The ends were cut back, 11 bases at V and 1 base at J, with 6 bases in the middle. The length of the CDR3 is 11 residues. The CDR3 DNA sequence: TGTGCCGTGTCATCTGGAAACACCATATATTTT. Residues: CAVSSGNTIYF.

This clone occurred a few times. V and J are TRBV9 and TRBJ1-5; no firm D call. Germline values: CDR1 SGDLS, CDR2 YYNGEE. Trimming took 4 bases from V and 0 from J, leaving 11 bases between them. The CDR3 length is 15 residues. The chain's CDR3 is CASSPLGDSNQPQHF. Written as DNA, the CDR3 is TGTGCCAGCAGCCCCCTCGGGGATAGCAATCAGCCCCAGCATTTT.

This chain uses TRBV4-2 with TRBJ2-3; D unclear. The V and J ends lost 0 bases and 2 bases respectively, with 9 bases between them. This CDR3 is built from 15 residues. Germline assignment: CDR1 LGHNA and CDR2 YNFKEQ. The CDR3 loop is CASSQEMALTDTQYF. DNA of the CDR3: TGTGCCAGCAGCCAAGAGATGGCACTCACAGATACGCAGTATTTT.

The CDR3 nucleotides are TGTGCCAGCAGCCGGGACATTTCCGGCTACACCTTC. It codes for CASSRDISGYTF. This chain connects TRBV7-2 to TRBJ1-2, with D perhaps TRBD1 (6 bases). CDR1 is SGHTA, CDR2 FQGNSA, per germline. The germline V and J ends were trimmed by 5 bases and 8 bases, with 12 bases remaining between them. This CDR3 spans 12 amino acids.

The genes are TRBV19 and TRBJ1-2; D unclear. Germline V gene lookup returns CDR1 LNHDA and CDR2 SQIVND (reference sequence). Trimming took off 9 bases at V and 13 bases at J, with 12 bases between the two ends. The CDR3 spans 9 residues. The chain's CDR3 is CARVPWGTF. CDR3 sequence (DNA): TGTGCCAGAGTCCCGTGGGGCACCTTC.

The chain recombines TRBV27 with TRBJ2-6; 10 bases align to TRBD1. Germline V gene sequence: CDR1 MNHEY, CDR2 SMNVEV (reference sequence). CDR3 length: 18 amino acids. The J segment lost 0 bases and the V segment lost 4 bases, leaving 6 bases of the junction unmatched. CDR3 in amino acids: CASSSERDRGSGANVLTF. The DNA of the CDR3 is TGTGCCAGCAGTTCGGAGAGGGACAGGGGCTCTGGGGCCAACGTCCTGACTTTC.

Here the CDR3 reads CATSRDRAIPDTQYF. The CDR3 nucleotides read TGTGCCACCAGCAGAGACAGGGCAATCCCAGATACGCAGTATTTT. V and J are TRBV15 and TRBJ2-3; maybe TRBD1 (5 bases). V gave up 0 bases and J gave up 4 bases, with 11 bases separating them. CDR3 length: 15 amino acids. In germline, CDR1 is LNHNV, CDR2 YYDKDF (reference sequence).

The chain's CDR3 is CASSLRGLNTEAFF. The CDR3 bases are TGTGCCAGCAGCCTACGGGGTCTGAACACTGAAGCTTTCTTT. The chain links TRBV5-6 to TRBJ1-1, with D unclear. Germline V gene lookup returns CDR1 SGHDT and CDR2 YYEEEE. The CDR3 is 14 residues long. V gave up 4 bases and J gave up 0 bases, with 10 bases separating them.

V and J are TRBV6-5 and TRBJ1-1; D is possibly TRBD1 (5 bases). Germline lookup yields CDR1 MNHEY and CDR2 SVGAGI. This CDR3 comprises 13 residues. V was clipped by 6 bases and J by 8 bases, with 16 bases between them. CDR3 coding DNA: TGTGCCAGCAGACTTGACAGCCAGAGAGAAGCTTTCTTT. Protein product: CASRLDSQREAFF.

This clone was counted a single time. In DNA form, the CDR3 reads TGCGCCAGCAGCCAAGTGGTGGGTCCCTACGAGCAGTACTTC. Its protein is CASSQVVGPYEQYF. The chain links TRBV4-3 to TRBJ2-7, with D unclear. Germline values: CDR1 LGHNA, CDR2 YSLEER. This CDR3 spans 14 amino acids. V lost 1 base and J lost 2, with 9 bases in between.

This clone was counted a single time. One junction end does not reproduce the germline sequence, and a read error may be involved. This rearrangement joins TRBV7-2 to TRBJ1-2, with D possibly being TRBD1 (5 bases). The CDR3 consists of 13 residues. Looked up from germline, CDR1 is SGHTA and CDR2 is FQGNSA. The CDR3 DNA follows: TGTGCCGGCAGCCCGGCTACAGGCGTCGCCTACACCTTC. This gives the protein CAGSPATGVAYTF.

The CDR3 coding sequence is TGTGCCAGCAGCTTAGTAGGCGGCGGCCCCACAGATACGCAGTATTTT. It codes for CASSLVGGGPTDTQYF. The gene calls are TRBV7-2 and TRBJ2-3, with D hard to call. V gave up 1 base and J gave up 2 bases, with 13 bases separating them. Germline V CDR1 and CDR2: SGHTA, FQGNSA. The CDR3 spans 16 residues.

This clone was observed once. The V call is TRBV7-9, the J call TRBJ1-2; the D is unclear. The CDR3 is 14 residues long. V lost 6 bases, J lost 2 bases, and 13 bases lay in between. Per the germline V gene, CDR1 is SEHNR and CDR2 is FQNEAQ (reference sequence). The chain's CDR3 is CASRPVIVNYGYTF. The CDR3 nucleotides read TGTGCCAGCAGACCGGTAATAGTAAACTATGGCTACACCTTC.

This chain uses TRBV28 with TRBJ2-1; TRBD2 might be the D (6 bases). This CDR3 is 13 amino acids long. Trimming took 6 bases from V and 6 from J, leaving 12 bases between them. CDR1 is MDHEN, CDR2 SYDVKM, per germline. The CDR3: CASSRPGVNEQFF. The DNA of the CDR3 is TGTGCCAGCAGCCGACCGGGGGTCAATGAGCAGTTCTTC.

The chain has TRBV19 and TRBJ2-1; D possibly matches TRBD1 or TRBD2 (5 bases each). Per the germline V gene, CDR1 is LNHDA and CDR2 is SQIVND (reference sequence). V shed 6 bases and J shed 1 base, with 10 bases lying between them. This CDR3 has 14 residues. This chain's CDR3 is CASRRDRSYNEQFF. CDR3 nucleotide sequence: TGTGCCAGTAGGAGGGACCGTTCCTACAATGAGCAGTTCTTC.

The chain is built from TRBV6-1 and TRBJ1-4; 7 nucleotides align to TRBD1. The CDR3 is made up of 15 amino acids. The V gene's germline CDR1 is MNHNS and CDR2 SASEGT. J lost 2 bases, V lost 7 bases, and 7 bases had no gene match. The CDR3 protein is CASKGETGTNEKLFF. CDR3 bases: TGTGCCAGCAAGGGGGAGACAGGGACTAATGAAAAACTGTTTTTT.

The CDR3 loop reads CASSLEDRTRYEQYF. The CDR3 DNA reads TGCGCCAGCAGCTTGGAGGACAGGACCCGCTACGAGCAGTACTTC. This rearrangement joins TRBV5-1 to TRBJ2-5, with TRBD1 matching over 7 bases. The J call may be in error: the DNA end matches TRBJ2-7 better. CDR3 length: 15 amino acids. Germline loops: CDR1 SGHRS, CDR2 YFSETQ.

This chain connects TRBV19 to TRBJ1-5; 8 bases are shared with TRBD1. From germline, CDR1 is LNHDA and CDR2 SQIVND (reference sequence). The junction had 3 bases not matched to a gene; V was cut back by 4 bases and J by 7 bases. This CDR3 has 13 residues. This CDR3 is CASSTNRGQPQHF. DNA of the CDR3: TGTGCCAGTAGTACGAACAGGGGGCAGCCCCAGCATTTT.

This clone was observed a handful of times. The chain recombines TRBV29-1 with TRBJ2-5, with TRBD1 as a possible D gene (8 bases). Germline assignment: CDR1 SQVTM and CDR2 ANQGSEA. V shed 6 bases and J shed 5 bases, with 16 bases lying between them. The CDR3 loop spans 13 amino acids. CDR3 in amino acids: CSVSGQGGETQYF. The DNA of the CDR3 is TGCAGCGTCTCCGGACAGGGAGGGGAGACCCAGTACTTC.

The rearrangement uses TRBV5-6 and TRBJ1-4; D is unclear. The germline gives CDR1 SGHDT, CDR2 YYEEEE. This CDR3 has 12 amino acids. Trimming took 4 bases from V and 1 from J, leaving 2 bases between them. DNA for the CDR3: TGTGCCAGCAGCGGAACTAATGAAAAACTGTTTTTT. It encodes CASSGTNEKLFF.

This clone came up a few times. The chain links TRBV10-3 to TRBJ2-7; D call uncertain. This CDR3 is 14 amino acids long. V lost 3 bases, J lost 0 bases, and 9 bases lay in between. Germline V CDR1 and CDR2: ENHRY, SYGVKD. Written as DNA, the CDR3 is TGTGCCATCAGTGACAGCTTCTCCTCCTACGAGCAGTACTTC. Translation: CAISDSFSSYEQYF.

CDR3 sequence (DNA): TGTGCCAGCAGCCTGAGGTTGACAGCCTCCTACAATGAGCAGTTCTTC. Its protein product is CASSLRLTASYNEQFF. The chain couples TRBV11-3 to TRBJ2-1; possible D gene TRBD1, 5 bases. The length of the CDR3 is 16 residues. Trimming removed 5 bases at V and 0 bases at J, with 14 bases between. The germline gives CDR1 SGHNT, CDR2 YENEEA.

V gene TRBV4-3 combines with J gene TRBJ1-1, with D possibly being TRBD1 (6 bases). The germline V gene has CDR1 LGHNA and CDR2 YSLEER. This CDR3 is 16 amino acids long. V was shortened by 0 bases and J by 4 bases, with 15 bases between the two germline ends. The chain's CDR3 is CASSQDAGGRGTEAFF. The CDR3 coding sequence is TGCGCCAGCAGCCAAGACGCGGGGGGCCGCGGCACTGAAGCTTTCTTT.